The 5 T cell receptor beta chains below were found in one sample sequenced in a study of cytomegalovirus exposure and HLA in healthy donors. With 60 Vbeta and 13 Jbeta primers, the PCR was carried out. The method was immunoSEQ multiplex PCR; TCRdb's version includes in-frame clones alone and lacks a portion of them. The repertoire holds about 100,000 clones, with around four fifths as singletons. The sample taken for sequencing was PBMCs. These receptors were taken from a woman aged 55-70 years in good health and CMV-seronegative.

The chain joins TRBV18 to TRBJ2-6; D possibly corresponds to TRBD1 (5 bases). The V end lost 5 bases, the J end lost 4 bases, and 12 bases lay between the germline ends. Per germline, CDR1 KGHSH and CDR2 LQKENI. There are 15 residues in the CDR3. CDR3 nucleotide sequence: TGTGCCAGCTCATCAGGGATGTCCGGGGCCAACGTCCTGACTTTC. Its protein product is CASSSGMSGANVLTF.

The chain couples TRBV25-1 to TRBJ1-1; TRBD1 matches at 9 bases. The germline CDR1 and CDR2 sequences are MGHDK and SYGVNS. This CDR3 has 15 amino acids. Trimming took 5 bases from V and 5 from J; bases not matched to a gene: 9. The CDR3 DNA is TGTGCCAGCAGTTGGACAGGGGCCGCAGGTACTGAAGCTTTCTTT. Protein product: CASSWTGAAGTEAFF.

The rearrangement links TRBV9 to TRBJ1-2; a weak D match, TRBD1 (5 bases). The germline gives CDR1 SGDLS, CDR2 YYNGEE. The CDR3 totals 13 residues. Trimming cost V 4 bases and J 3 bases, with 10 bases left between them. As DNA, the CDR3 is TGTGCCAGCAGCCTCAGACAGCACTATGGCTACACCTTC. Amino acid sequence: CASSLRQHYGYTF.

The gene calls are TRBV6-5 and TRBJ2-7; tentative D call: TRBD1 (6 bases). Trimming pared 0 bases from V and 3 bases from J, leaving 9 bases between. Germline V gene sequence: CDR1 MNHEY, CDR2 SVGAGI. The CDR3 is 14 residues long. CDR3 region: CASSYSADSYEQYF. The CDR3, as DNA: TGTGCCAGCAGTTACTCTGCGGACAGCTACGAGCAGTACTTC.

The chain uses TRBV29-1 and TRBJ2-5, with D maybe TRBD1 (5 bases). Per germline, CDR1 SQVTM and CDR2 ANQGSEA. V gave up 4 bases and J gave up 4 bases, with 16 bases separating them. This CDR3 has 14 residues. The CDR3 bases are TGCAGCGTTGGGCAGGGATTGTTACGAGAGACCCAGTACTTC. Encoded protein: CSVGQGLLRETQYF. Full variable domain (rest looked up from reference TRBV29-1 and TRBJ2-5): SAVISQKPSRDICQRGTSLTIQCQVDSQVTMMFWYRQQPGQSLTLIATANQGSEATYESGFVIDKFPISRPNLTFSTLTVSNMSPEDSSIYLCSVGQGLLRETQYFGPGTRLLVL.